The sequence of this T cell receptor (beta chain) was determined in a study of T-cell reconstitution after alpha-beta-depleted transplantation in children. This clonotype has just a few counts. This sample's TCRbeta library carried unique molecular identifier barcodes. One entry per CDR3 protein results from TCRdb running MiXCR on the PCR reads. Among roughly 500,000 distinct CDR3 sequences listed, about 31% were seen once. The receptor's source is a human donor who donated a stem cell graft to a child with aplastic anemia. Material: PBMCs from the stem cell graft donor, obtained from the stem cell graft.

The CDR3 spells CAWSVGVNDEAFF. The CDR3 region has the DNA TGTGCCTGGAGTGTAGGAGTTAATGACGAAGCTTTCTTT. This chain uses TRBV30 with TRBJ1-1, with D uncertain. This CDR3 contains 13 residues. Per the germline V gene, CDR1 is GTSNPN and CDR2 is SVGIG (reference sequence). The V end was cut by 0 bases, the J end by 8 bases, with 13 bases between. The full variable domain, in which reference TRBV30 and TRBJ1-1 provide the parts outside the CDR3, is SQTIHQWPATLVQPVGSPLSLECTVEGTSNPNLYWYRQAAGRGLQLLFYSVGIGQISSEVPQNLSASRPQDRQFILSSKKLLLSDSGFYLCAWSVGVNDEAFFGQGTRLTVV.